This entry is about one TCR beta chain. No antigen is known for it. Per-base qualities were not stored, and no clone one base away is much larger. In Seattle, one collaborating source enrolled patients while the infection was active and tracked those patients longitudinally over the course of disease. Whole blood was collected in K2EDTA tubes by collaborating institutions according to the institutions' own protocols. For TCRbeta analysis, collaborators shipped samples as frozen whole blood, isolated PBMCs, or DNA extracted from either of those sample types. The CDR3 measures 11 amino acids from cysteine to phenylalanine. Only the CDR3 portion is preserved as DNA: 33 bases, with reading frame beginning at the first base. In the germline V gene, CDR1 corresponds to MNHEY and CDR2 to SVGAGI. V loses 6 bases at its end and J loses 7 bases; junction bases beyond the gene matches: 2. This specimen belongs to a study of blood T cell repertoires in COVID-19 (dated by TCRdb to the early 2020s). With regard to the full study: The collaborator samples originated in the United States, Italy and Spain and spanned the acute and convalescent phases of COVID-19. Samples came from the ongoing ImmuneRACE study (first 160 participants) plus 1,254 subjects from 6 global collaborators. Where available, HLA class I and class II types were obtained from metadata supplied by the sample provider rather than from assay-based typing. The repertoires were released in a freely available public database meant as a resource for research on the immune response to SARS-CoV-2. A de-identified subject ID, COVID-19 status, age in years and sex were almost always included in the sample metadata. The prospective study material was composed of cDNA or gDNA derived from T cells, B-cell-depleted T cells, or PBMCs. Subjects who had been exposed to COVID-19, were actively infected with it, or had recovered from it provided the deeply sampled blood TCRbeta repertoires that made up the dataset.

What the work shows at the level of the full study, not this receptor alone: The amount of clinical and demographic metadata varied by source and participant and was provided uncurated.

TCRbeta CDR3 regions were amplified from genomic DNA by means of the immunoSEQ Assay, a bias-controlled multiplex PCR. Turning to the authors' computational methods: The number of nucleated cells in each sample was estimated by amplification of reference gene primers within the assay. To quantify the absolute abundance of each unique TCRbeta CDR3 rearrangement, sequence reads were collapsed and filtered. For each sample, productive Simpson clonality was calculated as the square root of Simpson's diversity index across productive rearrangements. Here the immuneACCESS table is served through TCRdb, limited to in-frame sequences with V and J called. Missing clones are a known gap in these copies; in checked studies unresolved V genes cover under half, and the rest lacks a known reason. V, J and clone size are those of that table, while D and trimming were read from the DNA. In this sample the table shows 300,000 to 400,000 clones, roughly 90% of which occur a single time. Around 3% of the sample comes from the top ten.

Recombination joined TRBV6-5 with TRBJ2-5, with TRBD2 matching 7 junction bases. The sequence was obtained from a woman aged 30 to 39 with COVID-19, enrolled during active disease. What was sequenced was peripheral blood. The base sequence is TGTGCCAGCAGCCCGGGGGGGACCCAGTACTTC. It is translated as CASSPGGTQYF.